This TCR beta chain was identified in a study of blood T cells in healthy people across ages. Study results and caveats: Observed TCR beta diversity showed a strong correlation with the percentage of naive T cells as measured by flow cytometry.

As for this clonotype: The antigen remains unidentified.

The donors, aged about 6 to 95, were healthy Caucasians from Russia. V was shortened by 1 base and J by 4 bases, with 10 bases between the two germline ends. Germline values: CDR1 DFQATT, CDR2 SNEGSKA (reference sequence). The CDR3 runs to 13 residues. A second PCR, run for roughly 6 to 11 cycles, used a sample-barcoded 5' primer plus a J-beta primer mix. One entry per CDR3 protein, called by TCRdb with MiXCR from the 5' RACE reads. The sample includes about 680,000 distinct CDR3 sequences, around 48% seen only once; the top ten take around a third. V gene TRBV20-1 combines with J gene TRBJ1-1; D is undetermined. This clonotype was sampled from a woman in her fifties or sixties in good health. Sample: blood. CDR3 nucleotides: TGCAGTGCTAGAGTTCCGGGGAGCACTGAAGCTTTCTTT. This sequence encodes CSARVPGSTEAFF.